Listed below are T cell receptor beta chains from one sample, sequenced in a study of T cells after yellow fever vaccination. One entry per CDR3 protein, called by TCRdb with MiXCR from the 5' RACE reads. The repertoire consists of around 350,000 distinct CDR3 sequences, with 6.2% occurring once and the leading ten covering approximately 16%. The source was PBMCs, collected 5 days after the yellow fever booster vaccination. These receptors all stem from a man aged 25-45 years who received the YFV17D yellow fever vaccine. The CDR3 runs from the conserved cysteine through the conserved F or W. Fields, in order: V gene, J gene, clone size, D gene, CDR3 DNA, CDR3 protein. The D gene is left open where the match is weak. For some rows the clone size is stated as once, few or many, or as a class when expanded; others skip it.

v_call: TRBV7-2; j_call: TRBJ2-7; clone_size: few; d_call: .; cdr3_nt: TGTGCCAGCAGCTTAGCTACACGGAGTCTGGGGTTCTACGAGCAGTACTTC; cdr3_aa: CASSLATRSLGFYEQYF
v_call: TRBV6-5; j_call: TRBJ2-7; clone_size: few; d_call: TRBD2; cdr3_nt: TGTGCCAGCAGGTTGACTAGCGGCATAGGCTCCTACGAGCAGTACTTC; cdr3_aa: CASRLTSGIGSYEQYF
v_call: TRBV20-1; j_call: TRBJ2-2; clone_size: many; d_call: .; cdr3_nt: TGCAGTGCTAGCGACGGGACCGGGGAGCTGTTTTTT; cdr3_aa: CSASDGTGELFF
v_call: TRBV7-2; j_call: TRBJ2-1; clone_size: .; d_call: .; cdr3_nt: TGTGCCAGCAGCTTAAACCTCAATGAGCAGTTCTTC; cdr3_aa: CASSLNLNEQFF
v_call: TRBV11-3; j_call: TRBJ2-1; clone_size: .; d_call: TRBD2; cdr3_nt: TGTGCCAGCAGCATCGGAGCGGGATTAGTCAATGAGCAGTTCTTC; cdr3_aa: CASSIGAGLVNEQFF
v_call: TRBV7-9; j_call: TRBJ2-6; clone_size: .; d_call: TRBD1; cdr3_nt: TGTGCCAGCAGCTCCCCGACAGGGACTGGGGCCAACGTCCTGACTTTC; cdr3_aa: CASSSPTGTGANVLTF
v_call: TRBV10-1; j_call: TRBJ2-2; clone_size: many; d_call: .; cdr3_nt: TGCGCCGCACAGAGCAGCGCCGGGGAGCTGTTTTTT; cdr3_aa: CAAQSSAGELFF
v_call: TRBV9; j_call: TRBJ2-7; clone_size: .; d_call: .; cdr3_nt: TGTGCCAGCAGCTCCACTGTCGGGAGTCGATCCTACGAGCAGTACTTC; cdr3_aa: CASSSTVGSRSYEQYF
v_call: TRBV14; j_call: TRBJ2-1; clone_size: many; d_call: TRBD2; cdr3_nt: TGTGCCAGCAGACCGGGACTAGCGGGAGGTGAGCAGTTCTTC; cdr3_aa: CASRPGLAGGEQFF
v_call: TRBV30; j_call: TRBJ2-1; clone_size: .; d_call: .; cdr3_nt: TGTGCCTGGTTTCATGGCAGGAGCATGGCCAATGAGCAGTTCTTC; cdr3_aa: CAWFHGRSMANEQFF
v_call: TRBV7-8; j_call: TRBJ2-7; clone_size: .; d_call: TRBD2; cdr3_nt: TGTGCCAGCAGCCTAGGACTAGCCGAAATCGGCGAGCAGTACTTC; cdr3_aa: CASSLGLAEIGEQYF
v_call: TRBV20-1; j_call: TRBJ2-7; clone_size: many; d_call: .; cdr3_nt: TGCAGTGCTAGCAGCGTTCACTCCTACGAGCAGTACTTC; cdr3_aa: CSASSVHSYEQYF
v_call: TRBV5-1; j_call: TRBJ2-5; clone_size: .; d_call: TRBD1; cdr3_nt: TGCGCCAGCAGCTCGGGACAGGCCCAAGAGACCCAGTACTTC; cdr3_aa: CASSSGQAQETQYF
v_call: TRBV7-2; j_call: TRBJ1-6; clone_size: few; d_call: TRBD1; cdr3_nt: TGTGCCAGCAGCCCTCGACAGGGGTTGGCACATAATTCACCCCTCCACTTT; cdr3_aa: CASSPRQGLAHNSPLHF
v_call: TRBV29-1; j_call: TRBJ2-1; clone_size: few; d_call: TRBD2; cdr3_nt: TGCAGCGTTGAAGTAATGGGGGGGAGTGAGCAGTTCTTC; cdr3_aa: CSVEVMGGSEQFF
v_call: TRBV5-1; j_call: TRBJ2-7; clone_size: many; d_call: .; cdr3_nt: TGCGCCAGCAGCTTGACTAGCTTCCGGGACAGTCCTAACGAGCAGTACTTC; cdr3_aa: CASSLTSFRDSPNEQYF
v_call: TRBV7-6; j_call: TRBJ1-4; clone_size: few; d_call: .; cdr3_nt: TGTGCCAGCGCCAGAACTTGGACTAATGAAAAACTGTTTTTT; cdr3_aa: CASARTWTNEKLFF
v_call: TRBV18; j_call: TRBJ2-6; clone_size: few; d_call: .; cdr3_nt: TGTGCCAGCTCACCCACATCAAGTTCTGGGGCCAACGTCCTGACTTTC; cdr3_aa: CASSPTSSSGANVLTF
v_call: TRBV14; j_call: TRBJ2-2; clone_size: many; d_call: .; cdr3_nt: TGTGCCAGCAGCCAATCCGTCGGGGAGCTGTTTTTT; cdr3_aa: CASSQSVGELFF
v_call: TRBV7-3; j_call: TRBJ2-7; clone_size: .; d_call: .; cdr3_nt: TGTGCCAGCAGCTCACTTCCGGGCAACTACGAGCAGTACTTC; cdr3_aa: CASSSLPGNYEQYF
v_call: TRBV12-3/TRBV12-4; j_call: TRBJ2-1; clone_size: few; d_call: TRBD2; cdr3_nt: TGTGCCAGCAGTTTCTTCCGGACTAGCGGGAGGGCCAACAATGAGCAGTTCTTC; cdr3_aa: CASSFFRTSGRANNEQFF
v_call: TRBV29-1; j_call: TRBJ2-7; clone_size: .; d_call: TRBD1; cdr3_nt: TGCAGCGGCCGACAGGGCATAAACGAGCAGTACTTC; cdr3_aa: CSGRQGINEQYF
v_call: TRBV6-2/TRBV6-3; j_call: TRBJ2-5; clone_size: .; d_call: .; cdr3_nt: TGTGCCAGCAGTTACTCCTGGGGGGGCCTAGTTGGGACCCAGTACTTC; cdr3_aa: CASSYSWGGLVGTQYF
v_call: TRBV25-1; j_call: TRBJ1-1; clone_size: many; d_call: TRBD1; cdr3_nt: TGTGCCAGCAAATCTACAGGGGTGAACACTGAAGCTTTCTTT; cdr3_aa: CASKSTGVNTEAFF
v_call: TRBV9; j_call: TRBJ2-2; clone_size: .; d_call: .; cdr3_nt: TGTGCCAGCAGCGCGAGACCGGGCGGATACGCGAACACCGGGGAGCTGTTTTTT; cdr3_aa: CASSARPGGYANTGELFF
v_call: TRBV6-1; j_call: TRBJ2-7; clone_size: many; d_call: TRBD2; cdr3_nt: TGTGCCAGCAGTGGCGGGACTAGCGGGCATGCCTACGAGCAGTACTTC; cdr3_aa: CASSGGTSGHAYEQYF
v_call: TRBV10-3; j_call: TRBJ2-3; clone_size: .; d_call: .; cdr3_nt: TGTGCCATCTCGTCTGCAGATACGCAGTATTTT; cdr3_aa: CAISSADTQYF
v_call: TRBV18; j_call: TRBJ2-6; clone_size: .; d_call: TRBD2; cdr3_nt: TGTGCCAGCTCACCCCGACTAGCGGGAGGGGAGGCTGGGGCCAACGTCCTGACTTTC; cdr3_aa: CASSPRLAGGEAGANVLTF
v_call: TRBV5-1; j_call: TRBJ1-1; clone_size: few; d_call: .; cdr3_nt: TGCGCCAGCAGCATAGGGGGTCAGGACACTGAAGCTTTCTTT; cdr3_aa: CASSIGGQDTEAFF
v_call: TRBV9; j_call: TRBJ2-7; clone_size: .; d_call: .; cdr3_nt: TGTGCCAGCAGCGTCGACGGACTTGGGAGGAACGAGCAGTACTTC; cdr3_aa: CASSVDGLGRNEQYF
v_call: TRBV8-2; j_call: TRBJ2-1; clone_size: once; d_call: .; cdr3_nt: TGTGGCAGCAGCTCTGGACTAGCGGGAGGTGATTCCTACAATGAGCAGTTCTTC; cdr3_aa: CGSSSGLAGGDSYNEQFF
v_call: TRBV7-6; j_call: TRBJ2-5; clone_size: few; d_call: .; cdr3_nt: TGTGCCAGCAGCGCCGGGACCCTGATCCTAGAGACCCAGTACTTC; cdr3_aa: CASSAGTLILETQYF
v_call: TRBV5-6; j_call: TRBJ2-5; clone_size: .; d_call: .; cdr3_nt: TGTGCCAGCAGCTTTCGGTTCACAGAAGAGACCCAGTACTTC; cdr3_aa: CASSFRFTEETQYF
v_call: TRBV5-5; j_call: TRBJ2-7; clone_size: few; d_call: .; cdr3_nt: TGTGCCAGCAGTCTTACAGGTGGGGCGAACTACGAGCAGTACTTC; cdr3_aa: CASSLTGGANYEQYF
v_call: TRBV5-4; j_call: TRBJ2-5; clone_size: .; d_call: .; cdr3_nt: TGTGCCAGCGGGTTGGGAGGCTCTCAAGAGACCCAGTACTTC; cdr3_aa: CASGLGGSQETQYF
v_call: TRBV20-1; j_call: TRBJ1-2; clone_size: .; d_call: TRBD1; cdr3_nt: TGCAGTGCTAGGGGGACAGGGGTCGGGGCGAATGGCTACACCTTC; cdr3_aa: CSARGTGVGANGYTF
v_call: TRBV7-2; j_call: TRBJ2-7; clone_size: many; d_call: TRBD1; cdr3_nt: TGTGCCAGCAGCCGGCAAGGACAGGGGGACGAGCAGTACTTC; cdr3_aa: CASSRQGQGDEQYF
v_call: TRBV20-1; j_call: TRBJ1-4; clone_size: few; d_call: .; cdr3_nt: TGCAGTGCTAGACGATTCGATGGAGAATCACTGTTTTTT; cdr3_aa: CSARRFDGESLFF
v_call: TRBV20-1; j_call: TRBJ2-7; clone_size: many; d_call: TRBD1; cdr3_nt: TGCAGTGCTAGCAGGACAGGGGCTCACGAGCAGTACTTC; cdr3_aa: CSASRTGAHEQYF
v_call: TRBV6-5; j_call: TRBJ2-5; clone_size: many; d_call: .; cdr3_nt: TGTGCCAGCAGTTACTCGTCAGGTATACAAGAGACCCAGTACTTC; cdr3_aa: CASSYSSGIQETQYF
v_call: TRBV6-5; j_call: TRBJ2-7; clone_size: .; d_call: TRBD1; cdr3_nt: TGTGCCAGCAGTTACTCTCCGGGACAGGAAGCCTACGAGCAGTACTTC; cdr3_aa: CASSYSPGQEAYEQYF
v_call: TRBV7-2; j_call: TRBJ2-2; clone_size: many; d_call: .; cdr3_nt: TGTGCCAGCAGCTCCCTTTGGACCGAAGCGAACACCGGGGAGCTGTTTTTT; cdr3_aa: CASSSLWTEANTGELFF
v_call: TRBV25-1; j_call: TRBJ1-6; clone_size: many; d_call: .; cdr3_nt: TGTGCCAGCAGTGTGGGTACGGGAGGTCGTAATTCACCCCTCCACTTT; cdr3_aa: CASSVGTGGRNSPLHF
v_call: TRBV9; j_call: TRBJ2-5; clone_size: few; d_call: TRBD2; cdr3_nt: TGTGCCAGCAGCGTAGCGGGACTAGTTTGGGAGACCCAGTACTTC; cdr3_aa: CASSVAGLVWETQYF
v_call: TRBV13; j_call: TRBJ2-3; clone_size: .; d_call: .; cdr3_nt: TGTGCCAGCAGCTTATCCGTCGGAGGCCCCACAGATACGCAGTATTTT; cdr3_aa: CASSLSVGGPTDTQYF
v_call: TRBV14; j_call: TRBJ2-7; clone_size: few; d_call: TRBD1; cdr3_nt: TGTGCCAGCAGCCAAGGGACAGGGGTCTACGAGCAGTACTTC; cdr3_aa: CASSQGTGVYEQYF
v_call: TRBV5-6; j_call: TRBJ2-3; clone_size: few; d_call: .; cdr3_nt: TGTGCCAGCAGCCTGACTCAGGAGGGGAAGGCCACAGATACGCAGTATTTT; cdr3_aa: CASSLTQEGKATDTQYF
v_call: TRBV4-2; j_call: TRBJ2-7; clone_size: many; d_call: TRBD1; cdr3_nt: TGTGCCAGCAGCCACGCCGCCGGGACAGCCCCCTACGAGCAGTACTTC; cdr3_aa: CASSHAAGTAPYEQYF
v_call: TRBV3-1; j_call: TRBJ2-2; clone_size: .; d_call: TRBD1; cdr3_nt: TGTGCCAGCAGCCCCCCACAGGGGGCAGGCGGGGAGCTGTTTTTT; cdr3_aa: CASSPPQGAGGELFF
v_call: TRBV20-1; j_call: TRBJ2-1; clone_size: many; d_call: TRBD2; cdr3_nt: TGCAGTGCCCGGGGATGGCTAGCGGGAGGGGATGAGCAGTTCTTC; cdr3_aa: CSARGWLAGGDEQFF
v_call: TRBV7-2; j_call: TRBJ1-1; clone_size: .; d_call: .; cdr3_nt: TGTGCCAGCAGCTTGTGGAGCCGCACTGAAGCTTTCTTT; cdr3_aa: CASSLWSRTEAFF
v_call: TRBV15; j_call: TRBJ2-1; clone_size: many; d_call: .; cdr3_nt: TGTGCCACCAGCAGAGATCAGTCCCCTTCGAGGGAGCAGTTCTTC; cdr3_aa: CATSRDQSPSREQFF
v_call: TRBV20-1; j_call: TRBJ2-1; clone_size: few; d_call: TRBD2; cdr3_nt: TGCAGTGCCGACCCGGGACTAGCGGGCTCCTACAATGAGCAGTTCTTC; cdr3_aa: CSADPGLAGSYNEQFF
v_call: TRBV12-3/TRBV12-4; j_call: TRBJ2-1; clone_size: many; d_call: TRBD2; cdr3_nt: TGTGCCAGCACCCAGCGGGGGTGGAATGAGCAGTTCTTC; cdr3_aa: CASTQRGWNEQFF
v_call: TRBV6-1; j_call: TRBJ2-5; clone_size: few; d_call: TRBD2; cdr3_nt: TGTGCCAGCATTGAAAGCGGGAGTGAGACCCAGTACTTC; cdr3_aa: CASIESGSETQYF
v_call: TRBV6-5; j_call: TRBJ2-5; clone_size: many; d_call: .; cdr3_nt: TGTGCCAGCAGTTACTCAGGAGGCGGCGAGACCCAGTACTTC; cdr3_aa: CASSYSGGGETQYF
v_call: TRBV29-1; j_call: TRBJ2-3; clone_size: few; d_call: .; cdr3_nt: TGCAGCGTTGTCGGGTCTGGCAGAGGGGATACGCAGTATTTT; cdr3_aa: CSVVGSGRGDTQYF
v_call: TRBV7-2; j_call: TRBJ1-2; clone_size: .; d_call: .; cdr3_nt: TGTGCCAGCAGCACCCCGACAGAAAACTATGGCTACACCTTC; cdr3_aa: CASSTPTENYGYTF
v_call: TRBV15; j_call: TRBJ2-4; clone_size: .; d_call: .; cdr3_nt: TGTGCCACCAGCAGAGGGATCGATAACATCTTAGCCAAAAACATTCAGTACTTC; cdr3_aa: CATSRGIDNILAKNIQYF
v_call: TRBV3-1; j_call: TRBJ2-1; clone_size: many; d_call: TRBD2; cdr3_nt: TGTGCCAGCAGCCAAAAAACGGGGCGGGGACTAGGGTCCTACAATGAGCAGTTCTTC; cdr3_aa: CASSQKTGRGLGSYNEQFF